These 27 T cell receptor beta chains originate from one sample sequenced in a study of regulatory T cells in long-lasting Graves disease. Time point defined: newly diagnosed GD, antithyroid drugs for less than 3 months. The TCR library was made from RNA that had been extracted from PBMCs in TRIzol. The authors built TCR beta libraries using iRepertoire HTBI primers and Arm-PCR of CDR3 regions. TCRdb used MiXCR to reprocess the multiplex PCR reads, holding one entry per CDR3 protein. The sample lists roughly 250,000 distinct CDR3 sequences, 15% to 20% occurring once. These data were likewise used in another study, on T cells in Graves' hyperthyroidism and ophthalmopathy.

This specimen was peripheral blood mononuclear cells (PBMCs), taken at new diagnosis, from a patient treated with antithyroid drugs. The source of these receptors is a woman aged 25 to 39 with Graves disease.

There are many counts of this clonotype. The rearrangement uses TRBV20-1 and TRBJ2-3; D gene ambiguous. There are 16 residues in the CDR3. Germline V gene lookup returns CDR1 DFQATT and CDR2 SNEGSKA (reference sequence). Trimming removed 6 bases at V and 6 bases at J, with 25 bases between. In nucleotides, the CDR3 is TGCAGTGCCCGACTGGTGCCCGCCCGTTCTGGGGATACGCAGTATTTT. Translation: CSARLVPARSGDTQYF.

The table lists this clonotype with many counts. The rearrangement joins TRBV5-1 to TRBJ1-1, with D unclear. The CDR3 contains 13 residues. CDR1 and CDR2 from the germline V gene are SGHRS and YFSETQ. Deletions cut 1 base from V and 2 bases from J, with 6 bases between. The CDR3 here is CASSLNINTEAFF. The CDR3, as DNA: TGCGCCAGCAGCTTGAACATAAACACTGAAGCTTTCTTT.

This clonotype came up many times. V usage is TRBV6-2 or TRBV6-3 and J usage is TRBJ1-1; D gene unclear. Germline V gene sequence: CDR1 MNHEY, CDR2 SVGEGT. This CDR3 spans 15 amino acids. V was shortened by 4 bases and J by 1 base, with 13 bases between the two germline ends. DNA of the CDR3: TGTGCCAGCAGTTTATATAATCGGCCGAACACTGAAGCTTTCTTT. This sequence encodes CASSLYNRPNTEAFF.

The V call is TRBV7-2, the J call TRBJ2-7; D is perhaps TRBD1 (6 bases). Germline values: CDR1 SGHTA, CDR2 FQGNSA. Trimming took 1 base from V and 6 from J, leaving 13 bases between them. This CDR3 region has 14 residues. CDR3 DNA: TGTGCCAGCAGCTTAGTGGGGGCACGGGGCGAGCAGTACTTC. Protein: CASSLVGARGEQYF.

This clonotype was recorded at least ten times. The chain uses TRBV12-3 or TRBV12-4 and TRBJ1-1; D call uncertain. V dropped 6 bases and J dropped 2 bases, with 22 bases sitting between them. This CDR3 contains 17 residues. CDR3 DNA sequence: TGTGCCAGCAGGAACGGTCGTAGATTACTCTACAACACTGAAGCTTTCTTT. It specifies CASRNGRRLLYNTEAFF.

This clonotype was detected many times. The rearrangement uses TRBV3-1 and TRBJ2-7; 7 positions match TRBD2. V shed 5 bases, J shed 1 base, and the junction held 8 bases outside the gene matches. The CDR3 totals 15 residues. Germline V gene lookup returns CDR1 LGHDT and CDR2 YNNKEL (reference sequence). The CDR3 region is CASSVSGAGSYEQYF. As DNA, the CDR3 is TGTGCCAGCAGCGTAAGCGGAGCGGGGTCCTACGAGCAGTACTTC.

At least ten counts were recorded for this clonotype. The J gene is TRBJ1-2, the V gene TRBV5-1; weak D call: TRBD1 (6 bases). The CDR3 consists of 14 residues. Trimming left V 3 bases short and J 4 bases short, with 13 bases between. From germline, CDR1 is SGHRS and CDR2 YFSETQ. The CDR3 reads CASSSGTPAYGYTF. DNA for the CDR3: TGCGCCAGCAGCTCAGGGACACCGGCCTATGGCTACACCTTC.

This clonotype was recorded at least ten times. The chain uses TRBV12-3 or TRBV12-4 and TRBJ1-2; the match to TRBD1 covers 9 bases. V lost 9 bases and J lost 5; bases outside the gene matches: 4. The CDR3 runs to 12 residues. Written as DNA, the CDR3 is TGTGCCAGTTCGGGACAGGGTTATGGCTACACCTTC. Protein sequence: CASSGQGYGYTF.

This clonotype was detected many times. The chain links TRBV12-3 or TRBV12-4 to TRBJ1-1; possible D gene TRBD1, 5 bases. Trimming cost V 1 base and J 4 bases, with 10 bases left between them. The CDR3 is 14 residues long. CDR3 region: CASSLGRVGTEAFF. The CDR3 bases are TGTGCCAGCAGTTTAGGCAGGGTGGGCACTGAAGCTTTCTTT.

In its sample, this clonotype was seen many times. The CDR3 DNA sequence: TGTGCCAGCAGCCCTAAAGACCCGAGGAAGGGCCTCACAGATACGCAGTATTTT. It translates to CASSPKDPRKGLTDTQYF. The chain links TRBV7-9 to TRBJ2-3; D remains unclear. Trimming shortened V by 5 bases and J by 2 bases, and 23 bases separated the two germline ends. CDR3 size: 18 residues. Germline V CDR1 and CDR2: SEHNR, FQNEAQ (reference sequence).

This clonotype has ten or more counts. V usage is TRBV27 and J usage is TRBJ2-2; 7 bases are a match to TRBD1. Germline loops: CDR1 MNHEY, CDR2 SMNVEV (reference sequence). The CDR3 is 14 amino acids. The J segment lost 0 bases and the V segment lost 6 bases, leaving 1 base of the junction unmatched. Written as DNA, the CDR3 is TGTGCCAGCAGAGACAGGGCGAACACCGGGGAGCTGTTTTTT. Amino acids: CASRDRANTGELFF.

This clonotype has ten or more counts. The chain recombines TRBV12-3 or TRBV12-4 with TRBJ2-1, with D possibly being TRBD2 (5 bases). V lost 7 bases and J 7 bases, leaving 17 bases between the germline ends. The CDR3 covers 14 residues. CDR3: CASTARLTSNEQFF. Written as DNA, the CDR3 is TGTGCCAGCACCGCAAGGCTAACTAGTAATGAGCAGTTCTTC.

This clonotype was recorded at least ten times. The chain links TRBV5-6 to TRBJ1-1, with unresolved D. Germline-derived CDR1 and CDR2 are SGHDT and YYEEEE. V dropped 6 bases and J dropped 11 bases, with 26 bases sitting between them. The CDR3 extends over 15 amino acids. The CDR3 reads CASTYRYLDPVPAFF. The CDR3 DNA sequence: TGTGCCAGCACCTACCGATACCTCGACCCGGTTCCGGCTTTCTTT.

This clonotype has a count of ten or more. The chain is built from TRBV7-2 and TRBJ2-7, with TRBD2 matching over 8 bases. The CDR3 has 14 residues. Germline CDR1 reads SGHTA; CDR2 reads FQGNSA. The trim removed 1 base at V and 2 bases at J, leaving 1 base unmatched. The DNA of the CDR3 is TGTGCCAGCAGCTTAGAAGCGGGGGCCTACGAGCAGTACTTC. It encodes CASSLEAGAYEQYF.

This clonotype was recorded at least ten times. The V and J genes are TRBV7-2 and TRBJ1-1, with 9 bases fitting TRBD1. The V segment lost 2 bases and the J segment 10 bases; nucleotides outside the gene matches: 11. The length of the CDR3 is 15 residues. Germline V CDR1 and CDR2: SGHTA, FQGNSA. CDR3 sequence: CASSLTGGAGVRAFF. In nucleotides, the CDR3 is TGTGCCAGCAGCTTAACAGGGGGCGCGGGTGTTCGAGCTTTCTTT.

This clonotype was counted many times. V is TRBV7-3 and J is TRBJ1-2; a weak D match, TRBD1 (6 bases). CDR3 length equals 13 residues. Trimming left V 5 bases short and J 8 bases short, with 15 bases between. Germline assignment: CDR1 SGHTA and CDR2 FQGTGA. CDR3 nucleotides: TGTGCCAGCAGCAATACCGGGGGGCAAGGCTACACCTTC. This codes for CASSNTGGQGYTF.

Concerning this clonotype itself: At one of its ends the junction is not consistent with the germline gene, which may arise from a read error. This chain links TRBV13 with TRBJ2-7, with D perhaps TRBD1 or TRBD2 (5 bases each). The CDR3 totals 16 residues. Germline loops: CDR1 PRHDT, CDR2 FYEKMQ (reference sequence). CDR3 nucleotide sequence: TGTGCCGGCAGTTTAGCGCTGACAGAGTCCATCTACGAGCAGTACTTC. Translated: CAGSLALTESIYEQYF.

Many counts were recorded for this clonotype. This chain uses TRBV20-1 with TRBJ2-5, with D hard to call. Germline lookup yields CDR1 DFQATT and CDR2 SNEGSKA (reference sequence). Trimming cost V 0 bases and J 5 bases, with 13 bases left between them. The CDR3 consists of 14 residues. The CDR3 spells CSARDRVGLETQYF. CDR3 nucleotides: TGCAGTGCTAGAGATCGGGTGGGATTGGAGACCCAGTACTTC.

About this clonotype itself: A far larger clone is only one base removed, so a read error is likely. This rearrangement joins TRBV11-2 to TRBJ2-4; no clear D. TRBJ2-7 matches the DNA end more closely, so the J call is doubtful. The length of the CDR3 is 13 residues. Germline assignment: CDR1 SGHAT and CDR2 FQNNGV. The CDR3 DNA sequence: TGTGCCAGCAGCTTAGAGGTAGCAAGCGAGCAGTACTTC. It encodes CASSLEVASEQYF.

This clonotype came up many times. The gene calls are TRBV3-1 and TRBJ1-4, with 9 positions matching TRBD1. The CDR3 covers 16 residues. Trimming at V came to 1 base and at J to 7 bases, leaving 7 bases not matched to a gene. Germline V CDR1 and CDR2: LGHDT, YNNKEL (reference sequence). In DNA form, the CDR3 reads TGTGCCAGCAGCCAAGGCGACAGGGGGGAGCGTGAAAAACTGTTTTTT. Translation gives CASSQGDRGEREKLFF.

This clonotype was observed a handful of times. The CDR3 reads CASSGRGYTGELFF. The CDR3 region has the DNA TGTGCCAGCAGCGGAAGGGGGTACACCGGGGAGCTGTTTTTT. The chain links TRBV11-3 to TRBJ2-2, with a weak D call TRBD1 (6 bases). This CDR3 spans 14 amino acids. Germline V gives CDR1 SGHNT, CDR2 YENEEA. V lost 5 bases, J lost 3 bases, and 10 bases lay in between.

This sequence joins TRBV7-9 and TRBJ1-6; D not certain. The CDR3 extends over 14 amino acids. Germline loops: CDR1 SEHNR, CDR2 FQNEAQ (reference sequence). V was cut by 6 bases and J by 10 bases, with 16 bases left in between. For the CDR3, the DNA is TGTGCCAGCAGTCCAGGCCTTTCGGACTCACCCCTCCACTTT. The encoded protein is CASSPGLSDSPLHF. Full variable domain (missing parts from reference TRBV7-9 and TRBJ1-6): DTGVSQNPRHKITKRGQNVTFRCDPISEHNRLYWYRQTLGQGPEFLTYFQNEAQLEKSRLLSDRFSAERPKGSFSTLEIQRTEQGDSAMYLCASSPGLSDSPLHFGNGTRLTVT.

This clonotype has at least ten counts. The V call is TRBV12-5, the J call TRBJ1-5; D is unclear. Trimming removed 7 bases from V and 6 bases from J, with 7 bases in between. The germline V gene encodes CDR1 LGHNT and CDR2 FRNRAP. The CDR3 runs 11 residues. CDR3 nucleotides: TGTGCTAGTGCCACCGGTCAGCCCCAGCATTTT. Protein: CASATGQPQHF.

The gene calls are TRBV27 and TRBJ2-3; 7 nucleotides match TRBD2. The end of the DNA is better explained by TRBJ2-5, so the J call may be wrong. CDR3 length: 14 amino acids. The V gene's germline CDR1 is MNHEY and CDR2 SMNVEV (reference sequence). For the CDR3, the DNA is TGTGCCAGCAGTTTCGGACTAGTAGGAGAGACCCAGTACTTC. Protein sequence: CASSFGLVGETQYF.

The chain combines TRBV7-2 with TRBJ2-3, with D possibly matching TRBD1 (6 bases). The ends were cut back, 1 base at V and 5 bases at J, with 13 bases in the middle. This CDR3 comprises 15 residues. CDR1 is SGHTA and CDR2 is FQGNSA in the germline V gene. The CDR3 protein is CASSLGRQVGDTQYF. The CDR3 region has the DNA TGTGCCAGCAGCTTAGGGCGACAGGTTGGAGATACGCAGTATTTT.

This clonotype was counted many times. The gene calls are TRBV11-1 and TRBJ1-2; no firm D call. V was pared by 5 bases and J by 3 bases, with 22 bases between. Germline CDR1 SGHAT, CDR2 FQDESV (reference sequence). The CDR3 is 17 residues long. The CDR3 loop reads CASSPRSRRQVDYGYTF. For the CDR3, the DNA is TGTGCCAGCAGCCCCCGGTCAAGAAGACAAGTCGACTATGGCTACACCTTC.

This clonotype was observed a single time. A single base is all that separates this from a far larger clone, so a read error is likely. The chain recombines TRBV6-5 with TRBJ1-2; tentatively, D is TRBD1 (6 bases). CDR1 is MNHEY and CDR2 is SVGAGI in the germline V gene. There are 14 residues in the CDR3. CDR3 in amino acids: CVSSYGQSRYGYTF. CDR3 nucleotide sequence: TGTGTCAGCAGTTACGGACAGTCCCGCTATGGCTACACCTTC.